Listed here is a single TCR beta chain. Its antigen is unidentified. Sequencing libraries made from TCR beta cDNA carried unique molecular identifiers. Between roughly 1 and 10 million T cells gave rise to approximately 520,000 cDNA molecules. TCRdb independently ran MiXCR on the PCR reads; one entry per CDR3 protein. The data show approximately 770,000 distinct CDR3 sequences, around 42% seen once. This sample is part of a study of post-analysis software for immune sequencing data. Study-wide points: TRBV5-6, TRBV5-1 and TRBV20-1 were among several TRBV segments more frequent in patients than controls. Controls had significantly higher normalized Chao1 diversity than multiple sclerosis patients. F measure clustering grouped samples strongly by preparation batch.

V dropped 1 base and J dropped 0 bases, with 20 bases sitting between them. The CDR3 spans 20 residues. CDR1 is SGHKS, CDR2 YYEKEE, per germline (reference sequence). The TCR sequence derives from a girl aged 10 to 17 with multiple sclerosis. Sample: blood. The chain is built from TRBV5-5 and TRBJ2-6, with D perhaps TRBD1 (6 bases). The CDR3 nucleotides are TGTGCCAGCAGCTTGTGGGCAGGGGACGTCCCAATCTCTGGGGCCAACGTCCTGACTTTC. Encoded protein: CASSLWAGDVPISGANVLTF.